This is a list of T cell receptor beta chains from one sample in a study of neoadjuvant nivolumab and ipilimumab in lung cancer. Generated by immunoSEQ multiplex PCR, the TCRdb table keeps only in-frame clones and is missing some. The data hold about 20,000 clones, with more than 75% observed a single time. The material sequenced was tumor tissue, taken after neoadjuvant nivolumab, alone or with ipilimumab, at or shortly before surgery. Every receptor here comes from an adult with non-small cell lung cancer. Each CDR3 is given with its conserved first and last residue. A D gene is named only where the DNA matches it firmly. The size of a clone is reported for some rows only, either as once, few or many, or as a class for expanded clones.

cdr3_nt: TGTGCCAGCAGCCACGGGACTAGCAGCTTGGATGAGCAGTTCTTC; cdr3_aa: CASSHGTSSLDEQFF; j_call: TRBJ2-1; d_call: TRBD2; clone_size: .; v_call: TRBV28
cdr3_nt: TGTGCCAGCAGCTTAGATCGATCGAGGGCTGTAGAGATCTACGAGCAGTACTTC; cdr3_aa: CASSLDRSRAVEIYEQYF; j_call: TRBJ2-7; d_call: .; clone_size: few; v_call: TRBV11-2
cdr3_nt: TGTGCCAGCAGCTACTGGGACTCCCCGGTGGATGAGCAGTTCTTC; cdr3_aa: CASSYWDSPVDEQFF; j_call: TRBJ2-1; d_call: .; clone_size: .; v_call: TRBV9
cdr3_nt: TGTGCCAGCAGCTCAACTGTGGGGGCGGGGAATGAAAAACTGTTTTTT; cdr3_aa: CASSSTVGAGNEKLFF; j_call: TRBJ1-4; d_call: .; clone_size: .; v_call: TRBV7-8
cdr3_nt: TGCGCCAGCAGCTTTCGACAGGTCGGGACAGATACGCAGTATTTT; cdr3_aa: CASSFRQVGTDTQYF; j_call: TRBJ2-3; d_call: .; clone_size: few; v_call: TRBV5-1
cdr3_nt: TGTGCCAGCAGCTTAGACAGGGGAAAAACAGATACGCAGTATTTT; cdr3_aa: CASSLDRGKTDTQYF; j_call: TRBJ2-3; d_call: TRBD1; clone_size: .; v_call: TRBV7-3
cdr3_nt: TGTGCCCAAAGTGGCGGATGGAATGAGCAGTTCTTC; cdr3_aa: CAQSGGWNEQFF; j_call: TRBJ2-1; d_call: .; clone_size: once; v_call: TRBV25-1
cdr3_nt: TGTGCCAGCAGCGTCGGGACAGGGGGCGAGCAGTACTTC; cdr3_aa: CASSVGTGGEQYF; j_call: TRBJ2-7; d_call: TRBD1; clone_size: .; v_call: TRBV9
cdr3_nt: TGTGCCAGCAGCCCATCCGGGACTGTAAACACCGGGGAGCTGTTTTTT; cdr3_aa: CASSPSGTVNTGELFF; j_call: TRBJ2-2; d_call: .; clone_size: .; v_call: TRBV11-2
cdr3_nt: TGTGCCAGCAGTGCAACTAGCGGGAGTAGCACAGATACGCAGTATTTT; cdr3_aa: CASSATSGSSTDTQYF; j_call: TRBJ2-3; d_call: TRBD2; clone_size: .; v_call: TRBV6-4
cdr3_nt: TGTGCCAGCAGCCGTAAGACAGGGGAGGCCCTGGGGGGGTACGAGCAGTACTTC; cdr3_aa: CASSRKTGEALGGYEQYF; j_call: TRBJ2-7; d_call: .; clone_size: .; v_call: TRBV11-3
cdr3_nt: TGTGCCAGCAGTTTTAACATAGGGAACACCGGGGAGCTGTTTTTT; cdr3_aa: CASSFNIGNTGELFF; j_call: TRBJ2-2; d_call: .; clone_size: few; v_call: TRBV28
cdr3_nt: TGTGCCAGCAGCTTGGCCCGGGGAACCGGGGAGCTGTTTTTT; cdr3_aa: CASSLARGTGELFF; j_call: TRBJ2-2; d_call: .; clone_size: .; v_call: TRBV5-4
cdr3_nt: TGCAGTGCAACCCCGGGAGAGACCCAGTACTTC; cdr3_aa: CSATPGETQYF; j_call: TRBJ2-5; d_call: .; clone_size: .; v_call: TRBV20-1
cdr3_nt: TGCGCCAGCATTGGACCGGACTCCTACGAGCAGTACTTC; cdr3_aa: CASIGPDSYEQYF; j_call: TRBJ2-7; d_call: .; clone_size: .; v_call: TRBV5-1
cdr3_nt: TGTGCCAGCAGCTCCAGCCTACTGCAGGAAGCTTTCTTT; cdr3_aa: CASSSSLLQEAFF; j_call: TRBJ1-1; d_call: .; clone_size: .; v_call: TRBV9
cdr3_nt: TGTGCCAGCAGCCCGACTAGCGGGAACCCAGATACGCAGTATTTT; cdr3_aa: CASSPTSGNPDTQYF; j_call: TRBJ2-3; d_call: TRBD2; clone_size: .; v_call: TRBV5-4